This is a list of T cell receptor beta chains from one sample in a study of blood T cells in healthy people across ages. TCRdb recomputed calls from the 5' RACE reads with MiXCR, one row per CDR3 protein. The sample yields some 560,000 distinct CDR3 sequences, about 27% seen once. The sample also formed part of further work on T cells of mothers and their children.

The sample comprised blood. The source is a boy between 2 and 10 years old in good health. CDR3s include the opening cysteine and the closing phenylalanine or tryptophan. The order of the fields is clone size, D gene, V gene, J gene, CDR3 DNA, CDR3 protein. D genes are given only for firm matches. Clone size is not always given. Where it is, it says once, few, many or a class for expanded clones.

few	NA	TRBV7-9	TRBJ1-5	TGTGCCAGCAGTAGGGACCGCCTAGAGCCCCAGCATTTT	CASSRDRLEPQHF
NA	NA	TRBV29-1	TRBJ2-1	TGCAGCGTTGAGGGACGGGGGGAGCAGTTCTTC	CSVEGRGEQFF
few	TRBD2	TRBV7-9	TRBJ2-3	TGTGCCAGCAGCCCCGGACTAGCGGGCACCACAGATACGCAGTATTTT	CASSPGLAGTTDTQYF
NA	NA	TRBV11-2	TRBJ2-1	TGTGCCAGCAGCCCAACTAGGGCCCTCAATGAGCAGTTCTTC	CASSPTRALNEQFF
NA	NA	TRBV4-3	TRBJ1-4	TGCGCCAGCAGCCCCGGGACCTACTATTCAACTAATGAAAAACTGTTTTTT	CASSPGTYYSTNEKLFF
NA	TRBD2	TRBV28	TRBJ2-1	TGTGCCAGCAGTTTAGGCGGGTTCGGGACTAGCCGGAGCAATGAGCAGTTCTTC	CASSLGGFGTSRSNEQFF
few	TRBD2	TRBV7-9	TRBJ2-6	TGTGCCAGCAGCGAAACTAGCGGGAGGGTCTCTGGGGCCAACGTCCTGACTTTC	CASSETSGRVSGANVLTF
NA	NA	TRBV7-8	TRBJ2-5	TGTGCCTCAGGGGAGCGGGTCGAGACCCAGTACTTC	CASGERVETQYF
few	NA	TRBV21-1	TRBJ1-3	TGTGCCAGCGATAAGGGAGGAAACACCATATATTTT	CASDKGGNTIYF
NA	TRBD1	TRBV3-1	TRBJ1-2	TGTGCCAGCAGCCGCAGGGGGCTTAGGGGCTACACCTTC	CASSRRGLRGYTF
NA	NA	TRBV6-5	TRBJ2-5	TGTGCCAGCAGTTACAGCGCGAGGGGCTCGGCGACCCAGTACTTC	CASSYSARGSATQYF
few	TRBD2	TRBV12-3/TRBV12-4	TRBJ2-1	TGTGCCAGCAGGCTTTCCGGGACTAGCGGGAGCGGTGAGCAGTTCTTC	CASRLSGTSGSGEQFF
NA	TRBD1	TRBV29-1	TRBJ2-1	TGCAGCGTTAGGCCGGGACAGGGGATACGCAATGAGCAGTTCTTC	CSVRPGQGIRNEQFF
NA	NA	TRBV29-1	TRBJ1-2	TGCAGCGTAAGAAAGCGACTCCTAAAGGATGGCTACACCTTC	CSVRKRLLKDGYTF
many	NA	TRBV6-5	TRBJ2-5	TGTGCCAGCTCTTGGGGGACTGGGGAGACCCAGTACTTC	CASSWGTGETQYF
NA	NA	TRBV3-1	TRBJ1-2	TGTGCCAGCAGCCAAGATAGAACAGCAGCAGGCTACACCTTC	CASSQDRTAAGYTF
NA	NA	TRBV11-2	TRBJ2-1	TGTGCCAGCAGCTTAATCGTATCGGCAGGTTCAGGCAATGAGCAGTTCTTC	CASSLIVSAGSGNEQFF
NA	NA	TRBV28	TRBJ2-1	TGTGCCAGCAGCAGCAGGGGCGAGCAGTTCTTC	CASSSRGEQFF
NA	TRBD1	TRBV7-2	TRBJ2-5	TGTGCCAGCAGCTTAGTCGGCGCAGGGGGAGAGACCCAGTACTTC	CASSLVGAGGETQYF
NA	TRBD2	TRBV4-3	TRBJ2-1	TGCGCCAGCAGCCAAGAATCCCGGGAGGCCCTCAATGAGCAGTTCTTC	CASSQESREALNEQFF
NA	TRBD2	TRBV7-3	TRBJ2-2	TGTGCCAGCAGCCAGAGCGGGGTCCGTACCGGGGAGCTGTTTTTT	CASSQSGVRTGELFF
few	TRBD1	TRBV2	TRBJ2-1	TGTGCCAGTCGACGGGACAGCTCGGATGAGCAGTTCTTC	CASRRDSSDEQFF
few	TRBD2	TRBV5-1	TRBJ2-5	TGCGCCAGCAGCCTAACCTGGACTAGGGAAGAAGAGACCCAGTACTTC	CASSLTWTREEETQYF